The entry below gives a single T cell receptor beta chain sequence along with its context. Its antigen is still unknown. The same CDR3 can be traced to other DNA sequences in this sample. This record belongs to a study of shared clonotypes between healthy human individuals. Overall study results and limits: Clonotypes not shared had lower generation probabilities than those common to all four donors.

The assay was immunoSEQ multiplex PCR, and TCRdb's table has in-frame clones only and misses some. The sample holds 2,500,000 or so clones; 90% to 95% are singletons and the top ten take about 0.34%. The donors, healthy adults who were HIV-negative, had experienced no recent acute infections or vaccinations. Germline V gene lookup returns CDR1 SGHDN and CDR2 FVKESK. Between the trimmed V and J ends, which lost 5 bases and 0 bases, there was a span of 7 bases. This CDR3 region has 13 residues. The gene calls are TRBV14 and TRBJ1-1, with D hard to call. This receptor was identified in a man aged 18 to 29 in good health. Some clones in this sample may be carry-over from other donors' samples. The sequencing input was naive CD4+ T cells from PBMCs. Subset here: CD45RA+ positively selected. Here the CDR3 DNA reads TGTGCCAGCAGCGCCGGCCTGAACACTGAAGCTTTCTTT. It specifies CASSAGLNTEAFF.